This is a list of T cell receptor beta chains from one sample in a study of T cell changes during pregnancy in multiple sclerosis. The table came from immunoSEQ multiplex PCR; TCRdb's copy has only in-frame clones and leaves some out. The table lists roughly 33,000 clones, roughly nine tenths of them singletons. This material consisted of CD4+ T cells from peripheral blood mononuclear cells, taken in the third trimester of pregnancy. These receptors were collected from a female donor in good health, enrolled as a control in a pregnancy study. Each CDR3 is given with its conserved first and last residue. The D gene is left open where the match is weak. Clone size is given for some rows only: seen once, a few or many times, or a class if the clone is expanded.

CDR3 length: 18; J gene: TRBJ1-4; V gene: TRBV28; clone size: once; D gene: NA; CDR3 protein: CASAPARGGGGGNEKLFF; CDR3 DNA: TGTGCCAGCGCCCCAGCGAGGGGGGGCGGGGGAGGTAATGAAAAACTGTTTTTT
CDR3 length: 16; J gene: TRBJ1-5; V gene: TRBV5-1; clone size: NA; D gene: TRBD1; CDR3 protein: CASSLGDRGGNQPQHF; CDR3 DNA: TGCGCCAGCAGCTTGGGCGACAGGGGTGGCAATCAGCCCCAGCATTTT
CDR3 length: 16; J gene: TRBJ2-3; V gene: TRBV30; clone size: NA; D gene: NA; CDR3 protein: CAWAAARFGSTDTQYF; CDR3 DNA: TGTGCCTGGGCAGCCGCCCGCTTCGGGAGCACAGATACGCAGTATTTT
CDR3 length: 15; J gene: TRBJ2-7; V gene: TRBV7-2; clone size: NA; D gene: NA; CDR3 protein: CASSLNFGSSYEQYF; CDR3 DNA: TGTGCCAGCAGCTTAAATTTCGGGAGCTCCTACGAGCAGTACTTC
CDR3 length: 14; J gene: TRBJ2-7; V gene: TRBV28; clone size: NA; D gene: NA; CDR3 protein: CASSPLPGQHEQYF; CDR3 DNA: TGTGCCAGCAGTCCATTACCCGGACAGCACGAGCAGTACTTC
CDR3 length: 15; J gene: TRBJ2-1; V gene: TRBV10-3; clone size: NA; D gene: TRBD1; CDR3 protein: CAISGGTDTYNEQFF; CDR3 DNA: TGTGCCATCAGTGGAGGGACAGACACCTACAATGAGCAGTTCTTC
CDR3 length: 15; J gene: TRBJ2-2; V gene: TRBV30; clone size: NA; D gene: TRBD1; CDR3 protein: CAWSVWTGDTGELFF; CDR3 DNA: TGTGCCTGGAGTGTGTGGACAGGGGACACCGGGGAGCTGTTTTTT
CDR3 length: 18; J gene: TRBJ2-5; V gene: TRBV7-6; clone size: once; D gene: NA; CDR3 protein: CASSLSLTRRGNQETQYF; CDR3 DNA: TGTGCCAGCAGCTTATCCCTCACCCGTAGGGGAAACCAAGAGACCCAGTACTTC
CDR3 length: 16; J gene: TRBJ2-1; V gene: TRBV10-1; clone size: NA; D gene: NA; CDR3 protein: CASSGPITSSYNEQFF; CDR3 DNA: TGCGCCAGCAGTGGGCCCATAACCAGCTCCTACAATGAGCAGTTCTTC
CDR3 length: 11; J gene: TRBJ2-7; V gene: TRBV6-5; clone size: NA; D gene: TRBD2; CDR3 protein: CAISGGYEQYF; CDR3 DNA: TGTGCCATCTCGGGAGGATACGAGCAGTACTTC
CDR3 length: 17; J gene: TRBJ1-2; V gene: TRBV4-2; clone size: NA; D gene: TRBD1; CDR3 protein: CASSQEVTGRRNYGYTF; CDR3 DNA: TGTGCCAGCAGCCAAGAGGTGACAGGGCGTCGGAACTATGGCTACACCTTC
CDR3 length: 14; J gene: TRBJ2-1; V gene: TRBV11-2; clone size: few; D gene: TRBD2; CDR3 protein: CASSPSTSGGTPFF; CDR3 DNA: TGTGCCAGCAGCCCTTCGACTAGCGGGGGGACTCCGTTCTTC
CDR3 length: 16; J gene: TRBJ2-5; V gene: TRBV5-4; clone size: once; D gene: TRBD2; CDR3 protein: CASSPGTSGGKETQYF; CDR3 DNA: TGTGCCAGCAGCCCCGGGACTAGCGGGGGGAAAGAGACCCAGTACTTC
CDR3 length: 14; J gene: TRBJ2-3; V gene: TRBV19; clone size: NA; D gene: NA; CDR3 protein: CASRVSDSTDTQYF; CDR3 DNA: TGTGCCAGTAGAGTTAGCGATAGCACAGATACGCAGTATTTT
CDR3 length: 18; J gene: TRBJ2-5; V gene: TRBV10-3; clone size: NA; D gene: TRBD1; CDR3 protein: CAISESNLDRAFQETQYF; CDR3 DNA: TGTGCCATCAGTGAGTCGAACCTGGACAGGGCCTTTCAAGAGACCCAGTACTTC
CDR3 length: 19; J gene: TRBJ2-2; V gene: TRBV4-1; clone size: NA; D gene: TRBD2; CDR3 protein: CASSHTRGGSGAYTGELFF; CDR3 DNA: TGCGCCAGCAGCCACACCCGGGGGGGTAGCGGGGCTTACACCGGGGAGCTGTTTTTT
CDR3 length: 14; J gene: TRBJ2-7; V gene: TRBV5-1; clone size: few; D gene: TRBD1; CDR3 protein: CASSPGQGGSEQYF; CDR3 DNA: TGCGCCAGCAGCCCCGGACAGGGGGGTAGCGAGCAGTACTTC
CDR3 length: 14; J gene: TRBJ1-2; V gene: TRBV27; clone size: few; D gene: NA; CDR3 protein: CASSFREGLYGYTF; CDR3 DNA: TGTGCCAGCAGTTTTAGGGAGGGGCTATATGGCTACACCTTC
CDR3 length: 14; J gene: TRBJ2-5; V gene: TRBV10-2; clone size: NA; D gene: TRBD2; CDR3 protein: CAGRRAGTQETQYF; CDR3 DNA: TGCGCCGGCAGGAGAGCGGGGACCCAAGAGACCCAGTACTTC
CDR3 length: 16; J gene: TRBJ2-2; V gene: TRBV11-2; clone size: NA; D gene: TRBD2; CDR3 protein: CASSPTSGLNTGELFF; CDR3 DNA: TGTGCCAGCAGCCCGACTAGCGGGCTTAACACCGGGGAGCTGTTTTTT
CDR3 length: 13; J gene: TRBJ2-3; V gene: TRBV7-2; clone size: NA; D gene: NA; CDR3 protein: CASSKALTDTQYF; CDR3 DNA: TGTGCCAGCAGTAAAGCCCTCACAGATACGCAGTATTTT
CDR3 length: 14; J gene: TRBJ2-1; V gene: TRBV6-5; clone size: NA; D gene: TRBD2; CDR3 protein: CASSYWTSGSEQFF; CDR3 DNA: TGTGCCAGCAGTTACTGGACTAGCGGGAGTGAGCAGTTCTTC
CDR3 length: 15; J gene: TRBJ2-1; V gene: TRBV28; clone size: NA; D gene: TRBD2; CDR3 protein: CASRSGGAFYNEQFF; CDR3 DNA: TGTGCCAGCAGAAGCGGGGGGGCCTTCTACAATGAGCAGTTCTTC
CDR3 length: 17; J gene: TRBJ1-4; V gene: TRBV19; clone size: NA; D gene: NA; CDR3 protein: CASSTRLRVATNEKLFF; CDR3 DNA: TGTGCCAGTAGTACCAGGTTGAGGGTTGCAACTAATGAAAAACTGTTTTTT
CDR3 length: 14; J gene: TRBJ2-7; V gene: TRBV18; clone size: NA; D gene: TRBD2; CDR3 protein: CASSRGGGSYEQYF; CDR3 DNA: TGTGCCAGCTCACGAGGCGGGGGGTCGTACGAGCAGTACTTC
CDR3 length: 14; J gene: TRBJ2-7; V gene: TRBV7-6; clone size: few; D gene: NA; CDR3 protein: CASSSFPGAYEQYF; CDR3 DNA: TGTGCCAGCAGCTCCTTTCCGGGAGCCTACGAGCAGTACTTC
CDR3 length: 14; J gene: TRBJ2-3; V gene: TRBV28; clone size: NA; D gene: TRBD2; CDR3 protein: CASSIRRGADTQYF; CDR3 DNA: TGTGCCAGCAGTATAAGGCGGGGGGCAGATACGCAGTATTTT
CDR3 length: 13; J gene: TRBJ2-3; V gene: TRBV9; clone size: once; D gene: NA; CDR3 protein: CASSVSQKDTQYF; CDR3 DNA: TGTGCCAGCAGCGTAAGTCAGAAGGATACGCAGTATTTT
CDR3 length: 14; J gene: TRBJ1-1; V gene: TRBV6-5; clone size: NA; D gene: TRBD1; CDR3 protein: CASRSGTVNTEAFF; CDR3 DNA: TGTGCCAGCAGGTCCGGGACAGTGAACACTGAAGCTTTCTTT
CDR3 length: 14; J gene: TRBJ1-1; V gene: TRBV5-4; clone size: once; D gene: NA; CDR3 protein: CASSLPGMNTEAFF; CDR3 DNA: TGTGCCAGCAGCTTGCCAGGAATGAACACTGAAGCTTTCTTT
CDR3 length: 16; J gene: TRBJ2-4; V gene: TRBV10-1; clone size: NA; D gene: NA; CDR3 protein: CASSESKQLAKNIQYF; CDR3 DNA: TGCGCCAGCAGTGAGTCGAAACAGCTAGCCAAAAACATTCAGTACTTC
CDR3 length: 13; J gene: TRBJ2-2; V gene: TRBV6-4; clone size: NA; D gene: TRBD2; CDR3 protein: CASSGTSTGELFF; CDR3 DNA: TGTGCCAGCAGTGGGACTAGCACCGGGGAGCTGTTTTTT
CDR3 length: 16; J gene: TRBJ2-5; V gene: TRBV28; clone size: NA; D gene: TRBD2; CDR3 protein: CASSFGVAGGQETQYF; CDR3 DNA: TGTGCCAGCAGTTTCGGGGTAGCGGGGGGACAAGAGACCCAGTACTTC
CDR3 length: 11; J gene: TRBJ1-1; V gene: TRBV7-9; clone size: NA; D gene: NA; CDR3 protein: CASSLGTEAFF; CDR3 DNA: TGTGCCAGTTCACTCGGGACTGAAGCTTTCTTT
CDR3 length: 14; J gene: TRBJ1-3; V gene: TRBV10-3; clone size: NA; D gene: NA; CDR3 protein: CAISDNNSGNTIYF; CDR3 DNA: TGTGCCATCAGTGACAACAACTCTGGAAACACCATATATTTT
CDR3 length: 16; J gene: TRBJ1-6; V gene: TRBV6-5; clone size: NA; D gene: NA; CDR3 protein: CASSYGALLVNSPLHF; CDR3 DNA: TGTGCCAGCAGTTATGGGGCCCTCCTGGTAAATTCACCCCTCCACTTT
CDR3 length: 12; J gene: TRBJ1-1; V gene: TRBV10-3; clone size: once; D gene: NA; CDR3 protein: CAISQTETEAFF; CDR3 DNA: TGTGCCATCAGCCAGACAGAGACTGAAGCTTTCTTT
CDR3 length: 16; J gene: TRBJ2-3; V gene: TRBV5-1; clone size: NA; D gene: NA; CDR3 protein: CASSLLSVGGTDTQYF; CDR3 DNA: TGCGCCAGCAGCTTGTTGTCCGTCGGTGGTACAGATACGCAGTATTTT
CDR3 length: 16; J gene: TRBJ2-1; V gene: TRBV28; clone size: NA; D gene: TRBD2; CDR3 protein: CASSRLTSGTYNEQFF; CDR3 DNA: TGTGCCAGCAGTCGCCTAACTAGCGGGACTTACAATGAGCAGTTCTTC
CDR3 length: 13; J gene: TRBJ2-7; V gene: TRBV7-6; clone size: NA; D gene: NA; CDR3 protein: CASSKTGSYEQYF; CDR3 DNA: TGTGCCAGCAGCAAGACAGGCTCCTACGAGCAGTACTTC
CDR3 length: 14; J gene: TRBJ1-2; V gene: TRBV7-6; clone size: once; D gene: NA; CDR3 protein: CASSLGEGNYGYTF; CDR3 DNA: TGTGCCAGCAGCTTAGGGGAGGGGAACTATGGCTACACCTTC
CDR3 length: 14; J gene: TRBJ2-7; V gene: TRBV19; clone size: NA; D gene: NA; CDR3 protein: CASSNRGSSYEQYF; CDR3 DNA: TGTGCCAGTAGTAACCGGGGAAGCTCCTACGAGCAGTACTTC
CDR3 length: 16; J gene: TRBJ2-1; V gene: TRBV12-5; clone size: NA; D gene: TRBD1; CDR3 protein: CASGLPTGSSYNEQFF; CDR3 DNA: TGTGCTAGTGGTTTGCCGACAGGGAGCTCCTACAATGAGCAGTTCTTC
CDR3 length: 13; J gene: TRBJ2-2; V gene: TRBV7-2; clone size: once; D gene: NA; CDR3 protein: CASSLSPGGELFF; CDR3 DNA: TGTGCCAGCAGCTTGTCGCCGGGGGGGGAGCTGTTTTTT
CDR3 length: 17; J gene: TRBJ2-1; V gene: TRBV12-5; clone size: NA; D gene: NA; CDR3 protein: CASGLGSARQGGYEQFF; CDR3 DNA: TGTGCTAGTGGTTTGGGATCGGCTCGGCAGGGTGGGTATGAGCAGTTCTTC
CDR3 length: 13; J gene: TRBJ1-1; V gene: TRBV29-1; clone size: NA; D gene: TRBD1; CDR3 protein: CSVGYGTAREAFF; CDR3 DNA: TGCAGCGTTGGATATGGGACAGCTCGGGAAGCTTTCTTT
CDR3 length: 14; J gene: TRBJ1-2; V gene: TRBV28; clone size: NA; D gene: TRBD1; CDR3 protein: CASSPGQGAGGYTF; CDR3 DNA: TGTGCCAGCAGCCCGGGACAGGGGGCGGGTGGCTACACCTTC
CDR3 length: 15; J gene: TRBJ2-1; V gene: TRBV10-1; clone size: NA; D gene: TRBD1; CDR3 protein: CASSDTGGARNEQFF; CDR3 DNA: TGCGCCAGCAGCGATACAGGGGGCGCTCGGAATGAGCAGTTCTTC
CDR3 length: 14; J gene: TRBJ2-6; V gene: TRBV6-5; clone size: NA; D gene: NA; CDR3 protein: CASSQGSGANVLTF; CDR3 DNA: TGTGCCAGTTCCCAGGGCTCTGGGGCCAACGTCCTGACTTTC
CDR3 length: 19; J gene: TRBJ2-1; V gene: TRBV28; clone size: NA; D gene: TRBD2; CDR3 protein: CASSFGGTSEKSSYNEQFF; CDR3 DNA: TGTGCCAGCAGTTTTGGCGGGACTAGCGAAAAGAGCTCCTACAATGAGCAGTTCTTC
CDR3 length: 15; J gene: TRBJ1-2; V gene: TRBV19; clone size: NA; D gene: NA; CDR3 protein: CASSSTARGKGGYTF; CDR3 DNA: TGTGCCAGTAGTTCCACCGCCCGGGGAAAAGGTGGCTACACCTTC
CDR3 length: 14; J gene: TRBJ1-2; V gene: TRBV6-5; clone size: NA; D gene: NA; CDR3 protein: CASRPSGGGYGYTF; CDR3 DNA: TGTGCCAGCAGGCCGTCGGGGGGCGGCTATGGCTACACCTTC
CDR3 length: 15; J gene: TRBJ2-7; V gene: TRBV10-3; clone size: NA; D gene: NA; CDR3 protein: CAISEGAEVSYEQYF; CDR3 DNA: TGTGCCATCAGTGAAGGGGCAGAGGTCTCCTACGAGCAGTACTTC
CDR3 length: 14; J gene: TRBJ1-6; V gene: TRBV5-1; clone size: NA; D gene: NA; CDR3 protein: CASQGNLDNSPLHF; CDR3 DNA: TGCGCCAGTCAGGGTAATTTGGATAATTCACCCCTCCACTTT
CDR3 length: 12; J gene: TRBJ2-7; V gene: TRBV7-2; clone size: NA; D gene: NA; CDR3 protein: CASSLGRGKQYF; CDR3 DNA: TGTGCCAGCAGCTTAGGTAGGGGCAAGCAGTACTTC
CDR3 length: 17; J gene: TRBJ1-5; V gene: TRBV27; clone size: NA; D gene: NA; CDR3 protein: CASSLWSGMNSNQPQHF; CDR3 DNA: TGTGCCAGCAGTTTATGGTCAGGGATGAACAGCAATCAGCCCCAGCATTTT
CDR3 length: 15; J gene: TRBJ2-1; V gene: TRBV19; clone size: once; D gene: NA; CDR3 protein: CASRSTFSSYNEQFF; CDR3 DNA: TGTGCCAGTAGGTCTACTTTTAGCTCCTACAATGAGCAGTTCTTC
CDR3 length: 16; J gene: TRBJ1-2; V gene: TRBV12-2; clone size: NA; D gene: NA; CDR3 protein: CASRPYVDRANYGYTF; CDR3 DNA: TGTGCAAGTCGCCCGTACGTAGACAGGGCCAACTATGGCTACACCTTC